These 12 T cell receptor beta chains were all obtained from the same sample, sequenced in a study of persistence of HIV-infected CD4 T cells. The antigens for these receptors are not known. The libraries were made with immunoSEQ version 4 in survey mode. The method was immunoSEQ multiplex PCR; TCRdb's version includes in-frame clones alone and lacks a portion of them. Among tens of thousands of clones, about 88% were seen once, and the ten largest hold roughly 0.44%. This nonspecific control used anti-CD3/anti-CD28 bead stimulation of CD4+ T cells. Responding CD4+ T cells were sorted by upregulation of both CD40 ligand and CD69. The material was CD4+ T cells sorted from PBMCs after approximately 19-hour stimulation, obtained from a patient who received antiretroviral therapy. These receptors originate from an adult woman with HIV who was CMV-seropositive.

This rearrangement joins TRBV4-2 to TRBJ2-7; D might be TRBD1 (5 bases). The germline V gene has CDR1 LGHNA and CDR2 YNFKEQ. Trimming removed 4 bases at V and 2 bases at J, with 12 bases between. The CDR3 has 14 amino acids. The CDR3 sequence: CASSRETATYEQYF. In nucleotides, the CDR3 is TGTGCCAGCAGCCGAGAGACAGCCACCTACGAGCAGTACTTC.

The chain carries TRBV7-6 and TRBJ2-1; D is unclear. V was pared by 3 bases and J by 4 bases, with 7 bases between. This CDR3 spans 13 amino acids. Germline values: CDR1 SGHVS, CDR2 FNYEAQ. Here the CDR3 DNA reads TGTGCCAGCAGCTTTCAGACGTACAATGAGCAGTTCTTC. This encodes CASSFQTYNEQFF. Full variable domain (remainder filled in from reference TRBV7-6 and TRBJ2-1): GAGVSQSPRYKVTKRGQDVALRCDPISGHVSLYWYRQALGQGPEFLTYFNYEAQQDKSGLPNDRFSAERPEGSISTLTIQRTEQRDSAMYRCASSFQTYNEQFFGPGTRLTVL.

The chain employs TRBV5-6 and TRBJ1-3, with TRBD1 as a possible D gene (5 bases). In germline, CDR1 is SGHDT, CDR2 YYEEEE. The V end lost 4 bases, the J end lost 3 bases, and 17 bases lay between the germline ends. This CDR3 has 16 amino acids. CDR3 DNA sequence: TGTGCCAGCAGCCCGTACGGGGCTTCCTTTGGAAACACCATATATTTT. It is translated as CASSPYGASFGNTIYF.

The chain carries TRBV9 and TRBJ2-1; 8 positions match TRBD2. The CDR3 sequence is 17 residues long. The V gene's germline CDR1 is SGDLS and CDR2 YYNGEE. With 3 bases clipped from V and 2 bases from J, the junction kept 10 bases outside the gene matches. The CDR3 loop is CASSEDPGGNTYNEQFF. The DNA of the CDR3 is TGTGCCAGCAGCGAAGACCCGGGGGGGAATACCTACAATGAGCAGTTCTTC.

This clone has a single count. The chain links TRBV10-1 to TRBJ1-1; 7 nucleotides match TRBD1. Germline-derived CDR1 and CDR2 are WNHNN and SYGVQD (reference sequence). V gave up 7 bases and J gave up 0 bases; unmatched junction bases: 2. This CDR3 is 13 amino acids long. The CDR3 DNA reads as TGCGCCAGCAAAACAGGGGTGAACACTGAAGCTTTCTTT. It codes for CASKTGVNTEAFF.

The chain uses TRBV5-8 and TRBJ1-5; weak D call: TRBD1 (6 bases). Trimming removed 3 bases at V and 0 bases at J, with 16 bases between. Germline assignment: CDR1 SGHTS and CDR2 YDEGEE. This CDR3 comprises 17 residues. CDR3 DNA sequence: TGTGCCAGCAGCTCGCTCGGGACACCATATAGCAATCAGCCCCAGCATTTT. It yields the protein CASSSLGTPYSNQPQHF.

This clone was found a few times. This chain uses TRBV6-6 with TRBJ1-1; the D is unclear. Trimming shortened V by 6 bases and J by 1 base, and 12 bases separated the two germline ends. The V gene's germline CDR1 is MNHNY and CDR2 SVGAGI (reference sequence). CDR3 length: 14 amino acids. CDR3 nucleotides: TGTGCCAGCAGCCCGGGTACAGAGAACACTGAAGCTTTCTTT. Its protein is CASSPGTENTEAFF.

The rearrangement uses TRBV5-4 and TRBJ1-2; D might be TRBD1 (5 bases). V shed 0 bases and J shed 4 bases, with 10 bases lying between them. Germline assignment: CDR1 SGHNT and CDR2 YYREEE (reference sequence). The length of the CDR3 is 14 residues. CDR3 amino acids: CASSLEGRVYGYTF. The CDR3 DNA follows: TGTGCCAGCAGCTTGGAGGGGCGCGTCTATGGCTACACCTTC.

The chain couples TRBV29-1 to TRBJ2-5, with 8 nucleotides matching TRBD2. Germline lookup yields CDR1 SQVTM and CDR2 ANQGSEA. V gave up 7 bases and J gave up 2 bases; unmatched junction bases: 12. The CDR3 spans 15 residues. CDR3 region: CSASGGAGVQETQYF. CDR3 DNA sequence: TGCAGCGCCTCGGGGGGGGCGGGGGTACAAGAGACCCAGTACTTC.

This chain connects TRBV6-5 to TRBJ2-7, with 14 bases lining up with TRBD2. Germline V lookup: CDR1 MNHEY, CDR2 SVGAGI. V shed 5 bases, J shed 7 bases, and the junction held 7 bases outside the gene matches. CDR3 length: 15 amino acids. This chain's CDR3 is CASSRGLAGDGEQYF. The CDR3 nucleotides read TGTGCCAGCAGTCGGGGACTAGCGGGGGACGGGGAGCAGTACTTC.

As for this clone: In the same sample, other DNA sequences code for this CDR3. The DNA for the CDR3 is TGCGCCAGCAGCTCACAGGGGAACTATGGCTACACCTTC. Translated, it gives CASSSQGNYGYTF. This chain uses TRBV5-1 with TRBJ1-2; TRBD1 aligns across 7 bases. CDR1 is SGHRS and CDR2 is YFSETQ in the germline V gene. The ends lost 3 bases at V and 2 bases at J; junction bases unmatched: 1. The CDR3 loop spans 13 amino acids. The whole variable domain, filled in from reference TRBV5-1 and TRBJ1-2, reads KAGVTQTPRYLIKTRGQQVTLSCSPISGHRSVSWYQQTPGQGLQFLFEYFSETQRNKGNFPGRFSGRQFSNSRSEMNVSTLELGDSALYLCASSSQGNYGYTFGSGTRLTVV.

This clone was counted a single time. The chain is built from TRBV6-6 and TRBJ2-1; 7 bases align to TRBD1. The V and J ends lost 0 bases and 7 bases, in that order; junction bases with no gene match: 6. This CDR3 is 15 amino acids long. The V gene's germline CDR1 is MNHNY and CDR2 SVGAGI (reference sequence). As DNA, the CDR3 is TGTGCCAGCAGTTACTCCATAGGGGGCGGAAATGAGCAGTTCTTC. This sequence encodes CASSYSIGGGNEQFF.